One sample yielded the 32 T cell receptor beta chains listed below, sequenced in a study of shared clonotypes between healthy human individuals (dated by TCRdb to about 2020). The library was produced with the immunoSEQ multiplex PCR assay. TCRdb provides this immuneACCESS table in a form limited to in-frame rearrangements. Some clones are lacking; in checked studies, under half of them reflect an unresolved V gene, and why the rest are absent is not known. In all, the sample holds approximately 2.1 million clones, and about 92% of those were seen once. 0.39% of the sample is taken by the ten largest. Sequencing was performed on naive CD4+ T cells from PBMCs. Explained via the paper, the cell subset or site label denotes: CD45RA+ positively selected. All receptors derive from a man younger than 35 in good health. Some clones in this sample may be carry-over from other donors' samples.

A note on this clone: Other DNA variants within this sample encode the same CDR3. J is TRBJ2-2 and V is TRBV5-1; no firm D call. From germline, CDR1 is SGHRS and CDR2 YFSETQ. This CDR3 contains 13 residues. The V end was cut by 0 bases, the J end by 5 bases, with 5 bases between. CDR3 coding DNA: TGCGCCAGCAGCTTGGACGGTACCGGGGAGCTGTTTTTT. Translating it yields CASSLDGTGELFF.

Comments on this clone: Compared with germline, one end of the junction differs, possibly owing to a read error. At the DNA level, this CDR3 is encoded by other sequences in the same sample as well. This sequence joins TRBV4-1 and TRBJ2-3; D is unclear. Germline values: CDR1 MGHRA, CDR2 YSYEKL. CDR3 length equals 13 residues. This chain's CDR3 is CASSQASEDTQYF. CDR3 DNA: TGCGCCAGTAGCCAGGCTTCGGAAGATACGCAGTATTTT.

Comment on this clone: Other DNA sequences in the sample encode the same CDR3. The chain recombines TRBV28 with TRBJ2-2; D remains unclear. The V gene's germline CDR1 is MDHEN and CDR2 SYDVKM. V lost 5 bases and J 1 base, leaving 8 bases between the germline ends. The CDR3 is made up of 14 amino acids. CDR3: CASSLSQNTGELFF. Written as DNA, the CDR3 is TGTGCCAGCAGTCTGAGCCAGAACACCGGGGAGCTGTTTTTT.

The rearrangement joins TRBV7-9 to TRBJ1-1, with 8 bases fitting TRBD1. The CDR3 runs to 14 residues. Looked up from germline, CDR1 is SEHNR and CDR2 is FQNEAQ (reference sequence). J gave up 7 bases and V 1 base, and 5 bases lay outside the gene matches. The CDR3 DNA sequence: TGTGCCAGCAGCTTAGGGGCAGGGGGCAGTGAAGCTTTCTTT. Translating it yields CASSLGAGGSEAFF.

For this clone: One end of the junction fails to match germline, which may point to a read error. In DNA form, the CDR3 reads TGCAGCAACAGGGAGGGAACGTTC. This translates into CSNREGTF. This chain uses TRBV20-1 with TRBJ2-7, with a possible D match to TRBD2 (7 bases). The V gene's germline CDR1 is DFQATT and CDR2 SNEGSKA (reference sequence). This CDR3 region has 8 residues.

The chain links TRBV5-1 to TRBJ2-5, with TRBD2 identical over 8 bases. Germline trimming cut 3 bases from V and 4 bases from J; bases unmatched to any gene: 5. This CDR3 is built from 14 residues. Germline loops: CDR1 SGHRS, CDR2 YFSETQ. CDR3 sequence: CASSSSTSAETQYF. The DNA of the CDR3 is TGCGCCAGCAGCTCCTCGACTAGCGCAGAGACCCAGTACTTC.

This chain joins TRBV7-8 and TRBJ1-1, with 12 bases fitting TRBD1. Per the germline V gene, CDR1 is SGHVS and CDR2 is FQNEAQ. This CDR3 has 16 amino acids. J lost 0 bases, V lost 3 bases, and 2 bases had no gene match. DNA of the CDR3: TGTGCCAGCAGCTTGGGACAGGGGGCGGTGAACACTGAAGCTTTCTTT. Translation: CASSLGQGAVNTEAFF.

As to this clone: An end of the junction differs from the germline gene, which may be a read error. This CDR3 is also generated by other DNA sequences in the sample. The V and J genes are TRBV18 and TRBJ1-5, with 7 nucleotides matching TRBD1. CDR3 length equals 13 residues. The germline gives CDR1 KGHSH, CDR2 LQKENI. The CDR3 DNA reads as TGTGCCAGCTCTCCACAGGGGAATCAGCCCCAGCATTTT. Protein product: CASSPQGNQPQHF.

V and J are TRBV29-1 and TRBJ2-3; D unclear. Trimming removed 0 bases from V and 4 bases from J, with 14 bases in between. This CDR3 is built from 15 residues. From germline, CDR1 is SQVTM and CDR2 ANQGSEA. The CDR3 coding sequence is TGCAGCGTTGAAGACCCGATCCGGAACGCAGATACGCAGTATTTT. Its translation: CSVEDPIRNADTQYF.

This clone was counted a single time. The chain recombines TRBV29-1 with TRBJ2-7; 8 bases are a match to TRBD1. V lost 6 bases and J lost 1; bases outside the gene matches: 8. The CDR3 runs to 14 residues. CDR1 SQVTM and CDR2 ANQGSEA come from the germline V gene. CDR3 sequence (DNA): TGCAGCGTCCAAGACAGGGGTCCATCCTACGAGCAGTACTTC. It encodes CSVQDRGPSYEQYF.

This chain joins TRBV2 and TRBJ1-5; D not resolved. The CDR3 is 15 amino acids. CDR1 SNHLY and CDR2 FYNNEI come from the germline V gene. The V gene lost 5 bases and the J gene lost 0 bases, with 11 bases spanning the gap. As DNA, the CDR3 is TGTGCCAGCAGTCGGCTTGCCCCTAGCAATCAGCCCCAGCATTTT. Translated, it gives CASSRLAPSNQPQHF.

The rearrangement joins TRBV30 to TRBJ2-7; unclear D gene. The CDR3 spans 14 residues. The V end lost 3 bases, the J end lost 6 bases, and 18 bases lay between the germline ends. CDR1 GTSNPN and CDR2 SVGIG come from the germline V gene (reference sequence). The CDR3 region is CAWSDIVPQAEQYF. The DNA of the CDR3 is TGTGCCTGGAGCGACATAGTCCCCCAAGCCGAGCAGTACTTC.

The chain combines TRBV5-1 with TRBJ2-7; D could derive from TRBD1 or TRBD2 (6 bases each). The germline V gene encodes CDR1 SGHRS and CDR2 YFSETQ. V lost 4 bases and J 6 bases, leaving 14 bases between the germline ends. The CDR3 consists of 13 residues. This CDR3 reads CASSTPSGAEQYF. CDR3 coding DNA: TGCGCCAGCAGCACGCCGTCGGGGGCCGAGCAGTACTTC.

The chain uses TRBV7-9 and TRBJ2-1; TRBD2 matches 10 bases. In germline, CDR1 is SEHNR, CDR2 FQNEAQ (reference sequence). Unmatched junction bases numbered 6, after V lost 2 bases and J lost 11 bases. This CDR3 is 14 amino acids long. CDR3 sequence reads: CASSLPSGSPQQFF. CDR3 DNA sequence: TGTGCCAGCAGCTTACCTAGCGGGAGTCCGCAGCAGTTCTTC.

On this clone: The DNA is omitted, as the CDR3 cannot be located on it reliably, and the CDR3 follows TCRdb's listing. The chain recombines TRBV6-6 with TRBJ2-1; TRBD2, the table's D call, was not compared with the DNA. The CDR3 length equals 14 residues, ends included. Germline CDR1 MNHNY, CDR2 SVGAGI (reference sequence). CDR3 protein: CASSTSTSFDEQFF.

The rearrangement joins TRBV30 to TRBJ2-5; possibly TRBD2 for D (5 bases). There are 13 residues in the CDR3. CDR1 is GTSNPN and CDR2 is SVGIG in the germline V gene (reference sequence). V lost 1 base and J 5 bases, leaving 11 bases between the germline ends. CDR3 in amino acids: CAWSGTAGETQYF. As DNA, the CDR3 is TGTGCCTGGAGTGGGACTGCGGGCGAGACCCAGTACTTC.

The V call is TRBV7-2, the J call TRBJ2-7, with D perhaps TRBD1 (5 bases). The germline V and J ends were trimmed by 2 bases and 2 bases, with 13 bases remaining between them. Germline CDR1 SGHTA, CDR2 FQGNSA. CDR3 size: 15 residues. The CDR3 reads CASSLRVQGPYEQYF. In nucleotides, the CDR3 is TGTGCCAGCAGCTTAAGAGTCCAGGGCCCCTACGAGCAGTACTTC.

The V and J genes are TRBV4-3 and TRBJ2-7; 7 bases align to TRBD2. The CDR3 spans 16 residues. J lost 3 bases, V lost 0 bases, and 8 bases had no gene match. Germline V gene lookup returns CDR1 LGHNA and CDR2 YSLEER. CDR3 bases: TGCGCCAGCAGCCAAGATCTAGCGGTGGTCCTCTACGAGCAGTACTTC. It codes for CASSQDLAVVLYEQYF.

This chain connects TRBV5-1 to TRBJ2-2; D is ambiguous. Trimming cost V 4 bases and J 6 bases, with 10 bases left between them. Germline V gene lookup returns CDR1 SGHRS and CDR2 YFSETQ. This CDR3 is built from 13 residues. This CDR3 reads CASSPGRAGELFF. CDR3 coding DNA: TGCGCCAGCAGCCCGGGCCGCGCCGGGGAGCTGTTTTTT.

The rearrangement links TRBV21-1 to TRBJ2-7; TRBD2 is taken as the D call from the table, unchecked against the DNA. TRBV21-1 is designated a pseudogene. CDR3 length equals 16 residues. DNA for the CDR3: TGTGCCAGCAGCAAAGTTCGCGGGAGGGCCGCCTACGAGCAGTACTTC. Residues: CASSKVRGRAAYEQYF.

The chain is built from TRBV5-6 and TRBJ1-1; D is unclear. CDR1 SGHDT and CDR2 YYEEEE come from the germline V gene. Trimming took off 0 bases at V and 4 bases at J, with 10 bases between the two ends. The CDR3 loop spans 14 amino acids. CDR3 in amino acids: CASSLVPPGTEAFF. Written as DNA, the CDR3 is TGTGCCAGCAGCTTGGTTCCCCCGGGCACTGAAGCTTTCTTT.

The chain carries TRBV28 and TRBJ2-7; tentatively, D is TRBD1 (5 bases). V was shortened by 0 bases and J by 3 bases, with 9 bases between the two germline ends. Germline values: CDR1 MDHEN, CDR2 SYDVKM. The CDR3 has 14 residues. CDR3 in amino acids: CASSLWTEVYEQYF. CDR3 DNA: TGTGCCAGCAGTTTATGGACAGAAGTCTACGAGCAGTACTTC.

The chain joins TRBV5-1 to TRBJ2-3, with D perhaps TRBD2 (7 bases). The CDR3 contains 16 residues. Germline CDR1 and CDR2: SGHRS and YFSETQ. Trimming stripped 5 bases from V and 3 bases from J, with 19 bases between. As DNA, the CDR3 is TGCGCCAGCAGATACTCTAGCGGCCAGGGGACAGATACGCAGTATTTT. This gives the protein CASRYSSGQGTDTQYF.

The V and J genes are TRBV19 and TRBJ1-2; 7 nucleotides align to TRBD1. The V gene end was trimmed by 8 bases and the J gene end by 4 bases; junction bases not matched to a gene: 16. Germline CDR1 LNHDA, CDR2 SQIVND (reference sequence). This CDR3 spans 16 amino acids. CDR3 DNA: TGTGCCAGTTTGATGTCTACAGGGGCGGCGAGCTATGGCTACACCTTC. Translating it yields CASLMSTGAASYGYTF.

The chain employs TRBV7-8 and TRBJ2-1, with 10 nucleotides matching TRBD2. CDR3 length: 16 residues. Germline V gene lookup returns CDR1 SGHVS and CDR2 FQNEAQ. Trimming removed 1 base from V and 7 bases from J; junction bases left unmatched: 7. This chain's CDR3 is CASSLVASGSWNEQFF. In DNA, the CDR3 is TGTGCCAGCAGCTTAGTGGCTAGCGGGAGCTGGAATGAGCAGTTCTTC.

The CDR3 here is CASRTGTGGFGYTF. The CDR3 region has the DNA TGTGCCAGCAGGACCGGGACAGGGGGCTTTGGCTACACCTTC. V gene TRBV2 combines with J gene TRBJ1-2, with 12 bases fitting TRBD1. The CDR3 extends over 14 amino acids. The germline CDR1 and CDR2 sequences are SNHLY and FYNNEI. V dropped 6 bases and J dropped 7; count of bases not matched to a gene: 6.

The genes are TRBV6-6 and TRBJ1-1, with D maybe TRBD1 (5 bases). Germline assignment: CDR1 MNHNY and CDR2 SVGAGI (reference sequence). Trimming stripped 2 bases from V and 0 bases from J, with 7 bases between. This CDR3 region has 14 residues. CDR3: CASSYGGVNTEAFF. DNA for the CDR3: TGTGCCAGCAGTTACGGGGGGGTGAACACTGAAGCTTTCTTT.

The genes are TRBV7-2 and TRBJ2-4; no definite D call. Germline V gene sequence: CDR1 SGHTA, CDR2 FQGNSA. V lost 1 base, J lost 4 bases, and 8 bases lay in between. There are 14 residues in the CDR3. In DNA form, the CDR3 reads TGTGCCAGCAGCTTAGACAGAGAAAAAAACATTCAGTACTTC. It codes for CASSLDREKNIQYF.

The chain links TRBV9 to TRBJ2-5; TRBD1 agrees at 8 bases. This CDR3 has 17 amino acids. The germline V gene encodes CDR1 SGDLS and CDR2 YYNGEE. V lost 2 bases to trimming and J lost 2 bases; unmatched junction nucleotides: 11. CDR3 DNA sequence: TGTGCCAGCAGCGTGAATCCCGGGACAGGTCGGCAAGAGACCCAGTACTTC. This translates into CASSVNPGTGRQETQYF.

This sequence joins TRBV6-4 and TRBJ1-2; D not certain. Germline CDR1 is MRHNA and CDR2 is SNTAGT. This CDR3 comprises 14 residues. V lost 4 bases and J lost 5, with 14 bases in between. Here the CDR3 DNA reads TGTGCCAGCAGTGTGAGTGTTGGAGTATATGGCTACACCTTC. Its translation is CASSVSVGVYGYTF.

The rearrangement links TRBV5-5 to TRBJ2-3, with 11 bases that match TRBD2. CDR3 length: 17 amino acids. V was clipped by 5 bases and J by 4 bases; unmatched bases: 12. Germline V gene lookup returns CDR1 SGHKS and CDR2 YYEKEE (reference sequence). The CDR3 sequence is CASRTTGTSGIPDTQYF. The CDR3 DNA is TGTGCCAGCAGAACGACGGGGACTAGCGGTATCCCAGATACGCAGTATTTT. The whole variable domain, remainder taken from reference TRBV5-5 and TRBJ2-3, is DAGVTQSPTHLIKTRGQQVTLRCSPISGHKSVSWYQQVLGQGPQFIFQYYEKEERGRGNFPDRFSARQFPNYSSELNVNALLLGDSALYLCASRTTGTSGIPDTQYFGPGTRLTVL.

The rearrangement links TRBV28 to TRBJ2-5; a possible D gene is TRBD2 (6 bases). The length of the CDR3 is 16 residues. Looked up from germline, CDR1 is MDHEN and CDR2 is SYDVKM. Trimming stripped 6 bases from V and 4 bases from J, with 21 bases between. For the CDR3, the DNA is TGTGCCAGCAGCACTCAACTAGCTCGGTTCGGAGAGACCCAGTACTTC. Amino acid sequence: CASSTQLARFGETQYF.